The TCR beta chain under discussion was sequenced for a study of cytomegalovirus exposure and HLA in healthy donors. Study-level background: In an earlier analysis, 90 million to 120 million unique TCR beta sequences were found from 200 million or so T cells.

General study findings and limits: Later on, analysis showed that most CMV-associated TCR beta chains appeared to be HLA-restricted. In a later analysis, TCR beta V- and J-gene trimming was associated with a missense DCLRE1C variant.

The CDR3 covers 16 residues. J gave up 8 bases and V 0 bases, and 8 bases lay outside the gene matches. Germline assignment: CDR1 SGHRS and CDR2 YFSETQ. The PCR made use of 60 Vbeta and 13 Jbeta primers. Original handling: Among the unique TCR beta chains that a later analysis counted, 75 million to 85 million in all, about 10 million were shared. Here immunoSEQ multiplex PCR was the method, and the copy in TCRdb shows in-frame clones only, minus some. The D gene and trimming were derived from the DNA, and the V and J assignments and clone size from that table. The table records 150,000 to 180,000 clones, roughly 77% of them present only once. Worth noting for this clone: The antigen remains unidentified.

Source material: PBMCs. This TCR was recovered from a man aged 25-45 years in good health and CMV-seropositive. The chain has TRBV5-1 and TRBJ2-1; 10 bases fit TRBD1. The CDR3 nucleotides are TGCGCCAGCAGCTTGGCCGAAAGACAGGGGGCGGATGAGCAGTTCTTC. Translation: CASSLAERQGADEQFF. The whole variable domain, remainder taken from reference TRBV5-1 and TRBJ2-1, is KAGVTQTPRYLIKTRGQQVTLSCSPISGHRSVSWYQQTPGQGLQFLFEYFSETQRNKGNFPGRFSGRQFSNSRSEMNVSTLELGDSALYLCASSLAERQGADEQFFGPGTRLTVL.